The rows below give T cell receptor beta chains drawn from one sample of a study of blood T cell repertoires in COVID-19. Profiling relied on immunoSEQ multiplex PCR, and the TCRdb table lists in-frame clones only, not all of them. The repertoire has roughly 100,000 clones, around 90% of them found once; the top ten carry under 2%. The sequencing input was peripheral blood. Receptors were obtained from a human donor with active COVID-19. The donor label of this sample is uncertain. The CDR3 runs from the conserved cysteine through the conserved F or W. A D gene is named only where the DNA matches it firmly. The size entry is marked missing in some rows and otherwise reads once, few, many or a size class.

V gene: TRBV6-1
J gene: TRBJ1-2
clone size: NA
D gene: TRBD1
CDR3 protein: CASSEGGAGGETYGYTF
CDR3 DNA: TGTGCCAGCAGTGAGGGGGGAGCAGGGGGCGAGACCTATGGCTACACCTTC

V gene: TRBV7-9
J gene: TRBJ2-5
clone size: NA
D gene: NA
CDR3 protein: CASSHRSQETQYF
CDR3 DNA: TGTGCCAGCAGCCACAGGTCCCAAGAGACCCAGTACTTC

V gene: TRBV6-5
J gene: TRBJ2-7
clone size: NA
D gene: TRBD1
CDR3 protein: CASRPGQGFGEQYF
CDR3 DNA: TGTGCCAGCAGACCCGGACAGGGCTTTGGCGAGCAGTACTTC

V gene: TRBV5-4
J gene: TRBJ2-5
clone size: NA
D gene: TRBD2
CDR3 protein: CASSSPLAGGPIETQYF
CDR3 DNA: TGTGCCAGCAGCTCCCCCCTAGCGGGGGGGCCTATAGAGACCCAGTACTTC

V gene: TRBV9
J gene: TRBJ2-7
clone size: medium-sized
D gene: NA
CDR3 protein: CASSVEGVGEQYF
CDR3 DNA: TGTGCCAGCAGCGTAGAAGGGGTGGGGGAGCAGTACTTC

V gene: TRBV5-6
J gene: TRBJ1-1
clone size: NA
D gene: TRBD1
CDR3 protein: CASSWDRVPWTAFF
CDR3 DNA: TGTGCCAGCAGTTGGGACAGGGTACCGTGGACAGCTTTCTTT

V gene: TRBV6-1
J gene: TRBJ2-5
clone size: NA
D gene: TRBD1
CDR3 protein: CASSGTVRTGGMKTQYF
CDR3 DNA: TGTGCCAGCAGTGGAACGGTCAGGACAGGGGGTATGAAGACCCAGTACTTC

V gene: TRBV5-1
J gene: TRBJ1-4
clone size: NA
D gene: NA
CDR3 protein: CASTWTPATNEKLFF
CDR3 DNA: TGCGCCAGCACATGGACACCTGCAACTAATGAAAAACTGTTTTTT

V gene: TRBV21-1
J gene: TRBJ2-2
clone size: NA
D gene: NA
CDR3 protein: CASSKGKTGAGELFF
CDR3 DNA: TGTGCCAGCAGCAAAGGAAAGACAGGGGCCGGGGAGCTGTTTTTT

V gene: TRBV12-3/TRBV12-4
J gene: TRBJ1-1
clone size: few
D gene: NA
CDR3 protein: CASSFAGQTEAFF
CDR3 DNA: TGTGCCAGCAGTTTTGCAGGACAGACTGAAGCTTTCTTT

V gene: TRBV5-1
J gene: TRBJ2-7
clone size: NA
D gene: TRBD1
CDR3 protein: CASSLSPGGFSYEQYF
CDR3 DNA: TGCGCCAGCAGCTTGTCCCCAGGGGGCTTTTCCTACGAGCAGTACTTC

V gene: TRBV6-1
J gene: TRBJ1-6
clone size: NA
D gene: TRBD1
CDR3 protein: CASSAGQGAESYNSPLHF
CDR3 DNA: TGTGCCAGCAGTGCGGGACAGGGGGCGGAATCCTATAATTCACCCCTCCACTTT

V gene: TRBV19
J gene: TRBJ2-5
clone size: NA
D gene: TRBD1
CDR3 protein: CASSITLVRGPIQETQYF
CDR3 DNA: TGTGCCAGTAGTATAACCCTCGTGAGGGGGCCTATCCAAGAGACCCAGTACTTC

V gene: TRBV6-5
J gene: TRBJ2-7
clone size: NA
D gene: TRBD1
CDR3 protein: CASLSLTGGSYEQYF
CDR3 DNA: TGTGCCAGCCTAAGTCTGACAGGGGGATCCTACGAGCAGTACTTC

V gene: TRBV19
J gene: TRBJ1-2
clone size: NA
D gene: TRBD1
CDR3 protein: CASIDRDSNYGYTF
CDR3 DNA: TGTGCCAGTATCGACAGGGACTCTAACTATGGCTACACCTTC

V gene: TRBV27
J gene: TRBJ1-1
clone size: NA
D gene: TRBD1
CDR3 protein: CASSFKVTGGEAFF
CDR3 DNA: TGTGCCAGCAGTTTTAAGGTTACAGGGGGCGAAGCTTTCTTT